Following are 12 T cell receptor beta chains from one sample sequenced in a study of molecular identifiers for immune sequencing clone quantification (dated by TCRdb to 2017 to 2018). Libraries were built with PCR. TCRdb records NextSeq 500 as the sequencer. The public reads were quality trimmed at Q25 with fastp and then assembled into clones with MiXCR by TCRdb, keeping productive beta chains. Under each unique CDR3 protein, matching rows form one entry showing the most common genes and DNA. This sample has around 320,000 distinct CDR3 sequences in its table, and roughly a quarter of those were observed once. The ten largest clones represent roughly 0.7% of the sample. The sample taken for sequencing was naive CD8+ T cells from blood, with Jurkat cell RNA spiked in. Taken with the paper, the label for cell subset or site translates to: FACS-sorted CD8+CD4-CCR7+CD45RA+ naive T cells. These receptors were obtained from a human donor in good health. Some libraries in this study had Jurkat cell RNA spiked in.

This clonotype was seen just once. A much larger clone sits a single nucleotide away, making a read error possible. The chain joins TRBV9 to TRBJ2-7; D is ambiguous. In germline, CDR1 is SGDLS, CDR2 YYNGEE. This CDR3 contains 14 residues. CDR3: CASRVGGPPYEQYF. The CDR3 bases are TGTGCCAGCAGAGTAGGCGGACCACCTTACGAGCAGTACTTC.

The chain links TRBV7-2 to TRBJ2-7; D is perhaps TRBD1 (6 bases). Germline values: CDR1 SGHTA, CDR2 FQGNSA. V shed 5 bases and J shed 4 bases, with 15 bases lying between them. CDR3 size: 14 residues. The CDR3 region has the DNA TGTGCCAGCAGCCCCATCGGCAGGGGTTACGAGCAGTACTTC. Its protein product is CASSPIGRGYEQYF.

As regards this clonotype: At one end, the junction sequence differs from germline, possibly due to a read error. The rearrangement links TRBV4-3 to TRBJ2-7; TRBD2 might be the D (6 bases). The CDR3 extends over 15 amino acids. Germline CDR1 LGHNA, CDR2 YSLEER. As DNA, the CDR3 is TGCGCCAGCCGCCAAGACTGGCGGGGAAACTACGAGCAGTACTTC. Translating gives CASRQDWRGNYEQYF.

V gene TRBV20-1 combines with J gene TRBJ2-7, with TRBD1 matching 11 bases. CDR1 DFQATT and CDR2 SNEGSKA come from the germline V gene (reference sequence). The CDR3 consists of 15 residues. V gave up 1 base and J gave up 4 bases; unmatched junction bases: 6. Here the CDR3 DNA reads TGCAGTGCTAGAGGCGGGGACAGGGGGTTGTACGAGCAGTACTTC. This gives the protein CSARGGDRGLYEQYF.

V is TRBV30 and J is TRBJ1-1; D is unclear. This CDR3 has 13 residues. CDR1 is GTSNPN and CDR2 is SVGIG in the germline V gene (reference sequence). V was trimmed by 1 base and J by 1 base, leaving 7 bases between them. In nucleotides, the CDR3 is TGTGCCTGGAGTGCCCCAGGGAACACTGAAGCTTTCTTT. The encoded protein is CAWSAPGNTEAFF. The entire variable domain, with the rest obtained from reference TRBV30 and TRBJ1-1, is as follows: SQTIHQWPATLVQPVGSPLSLECTVEGTSNPNLYWYRQAAGRGLQLLFYSVGIGQISSEVPQNLSASRPQDRQFILSSKKLLLSDSGFYLCAWSAPGNTEAFFGQGTRLTVV.

A remark on this clonotype: The CDR3 does not close with the conserved phenylalanine or tryptophan, likely indicating a read error. The rearrangement joins TRBV7-2 to TRBJ2-1; the match to TRBD2 covers 14 bases. The CDR3 runs to 22 residues. The J segment lost 1 base and the V segment lost 5 bases, leaving 19 bases of the junction unmatched. The germline gives CDR1 SGHTA, CDR2 FQGNSA. The chain's CDR3 is CASSPGQVGLAGVFTSYNEQFS. Here the CDR3 DNA reads TGTGCCAGCAGCCCGGGACAGGTGGGACTAGCGGGAGTCTTTACGTCCTACAATGAGCAGTTCTCC.

The sample holds many counts of this clonotype. The gene calls are TRBV27 and TRBJ1-1, with a weak D call TRBD1 (5 bases). The V end lost 3 bases, the J end lost 6 bases, and 8 bases lay between the germline ends. This CDR3 comprises 12 residues. Per the germline V gene, CDR1 is MNHEY and CDR2 is SMNVEV (reference sequence). This CDR3 reads CASSFWGSEAFF. DNA of the CDR3: TGTGCCAGCAGTTTCTGGGGGTCTGAAGCTTTCTTT.

Regarding this clonotype: One end of the junction varies from germline; a read error may be responsible. The chain joins TRBV29-1 to TRBJ2-1; TRBD2 matches 8 bases. The CDR3 loop spans 14 amino acids. CDR1 SQVTM and CDR2 ANQGSEA come from the germline V gene. This CDR3 reads CSVDGAGVGNERFF. The CDR3 region has the DNA TGCAGCGTTGATGGAGCGGGAGTAGGCAATGAGCGGTTCTTC.

The chain is built from TRBV6-6 and TRBJ2-7; D possibly uses TRBD1 or TRBD2 (5 bases each). CDR1 and CDR2 (germline): MNHNY, SVGAGI (reference sequence). V was shortened by 6 bases and J by 0 bases, with 21 bases between the two germline ends. The CDR3 loop spans 17 amino acids. CDR3 DNA: TGTGCCAGCAGAGAAGTTGGGACGGCCCAAAGCTCCTACGAGCAGTACTTC. Amino acid sequence: CASREVGTAQSSYEQYF.

The rearrangement joins TRBV19 to TRBJ2-6; no clear D gene. This CDR3 comprises 15 residues. V lost 6 bases and J lost 4, with 13 bases in between. Germline V lookup: CDR1 LNHDA, CDR2 SQIVND (reference sequence). CDR3 residues: CASRLQTGGANVLTF. The CDR3 region has the DNA TGTGCCAGTAGGCTTCAGACTGGCGGGGCCAACGTCCTGACTTTC.

This clonotype was detected ten times or more. This chain links TRBV6-5 with TRBJ1-2; D may be TRBD1 (6 bases). This CDR3 is 12 amino acids long. Germline-derived CDR1 and CDR2 are MNHEY and SVGAGI. Trimming pared 8 bases from V and 6 bases from J, leaving 13 bases between. The CDR3 region is CASRGGYDGYTF. CDR3 nucleotide sequence: TGTGCCAGCCGGGGGGGCTACGATGGCTACACCTTC.

As for this clonotype: A clone one base away is much larger, so this may be a read error. This chain uses TRBV4-2 with TRBJ2-7; D is unresolved. Trimming removed 1 base at V and 6 bases at J, with 10 bases between. This CDR3 contains 13 residues. From germline, CDR1 is LGHNA and CDR2 YNFKEQ. CDR3 bases: TGTGCCAGCAGCCAAGCTCCGGGCCCCGAGCAGTACTTC. This codes for CASSQAPGPEQYF.